Sequencing of this TCR beta chain was carried out in a study of blood T cell repertoires in COVID-19. The method was immunoSEQ multiplex PCR; TCRdb's version includes in-frame clones alone and lacks a portion of them. The sample lists a few hundred thousand clones, more than 75% seen once, with about 1.5% in the top ten. The V gene's germline CDR1 is LGHNT and CDR2 FRNRAP. The CDR3 extends over 13 amino acids. Trimming removed 2 bases at V and 4 bases at J, with 8 bases between. Sequenced material: PBMCs or T cells enriched from blood (not recorded which). The chain uses TRBV12-5 and TRBJ1-1; maybe TRBD1 (5 bases). The source is a man aged 30-40 years who had recovered from COVID-19. In DNA form, the CDR3 reads TGTGCTAGTGGTTTGTGGGGGGTCACTGAAGCTTTCTTT. It codes for CASGLWGVTEAFF.